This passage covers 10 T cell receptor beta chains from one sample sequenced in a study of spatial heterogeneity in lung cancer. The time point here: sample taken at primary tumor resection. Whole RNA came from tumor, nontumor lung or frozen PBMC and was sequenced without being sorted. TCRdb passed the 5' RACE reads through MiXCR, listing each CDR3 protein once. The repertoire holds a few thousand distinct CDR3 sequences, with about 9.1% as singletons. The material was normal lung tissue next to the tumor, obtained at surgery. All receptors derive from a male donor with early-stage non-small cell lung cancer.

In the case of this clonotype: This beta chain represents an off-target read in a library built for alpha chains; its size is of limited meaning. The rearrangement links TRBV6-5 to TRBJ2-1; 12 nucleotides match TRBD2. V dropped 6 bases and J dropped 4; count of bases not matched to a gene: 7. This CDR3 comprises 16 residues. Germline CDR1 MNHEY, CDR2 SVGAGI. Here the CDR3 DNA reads TGTGCCAGCAGCATCGGACTAGCGGGAATGTACAATGAGCAGTTCTTC. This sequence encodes CASSIGLAGMYNEQFF.

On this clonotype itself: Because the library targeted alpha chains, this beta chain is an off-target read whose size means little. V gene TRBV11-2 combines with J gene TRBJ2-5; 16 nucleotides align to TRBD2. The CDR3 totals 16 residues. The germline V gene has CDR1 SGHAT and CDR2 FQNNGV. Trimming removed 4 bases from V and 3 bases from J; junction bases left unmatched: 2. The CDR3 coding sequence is TGTGCCAGCAGCTACGGGACTAGCGGGGGGGAAGAGACCCAGTACTTC. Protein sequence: CASSYGTSGGEETQYF.

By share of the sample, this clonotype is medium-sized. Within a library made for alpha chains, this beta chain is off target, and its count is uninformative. CDR3 nucleotides: TGCGCCAGCAGCCAAGGTTGGGGGGAGGGCCCAGATACGCAGTATTTT. This encodes CASSQGWGEGPDTQYF. V is TRBV4-1 and J is TRBJ2-3; 7 bases match TRBD2. This CDR3 has 16 amino acids. Trimming took 1 base from V and 4 from J; bases not matched to a gene: 8. CDR1 MGHRA and CDR2 YSYEKL come from the germline V gene.

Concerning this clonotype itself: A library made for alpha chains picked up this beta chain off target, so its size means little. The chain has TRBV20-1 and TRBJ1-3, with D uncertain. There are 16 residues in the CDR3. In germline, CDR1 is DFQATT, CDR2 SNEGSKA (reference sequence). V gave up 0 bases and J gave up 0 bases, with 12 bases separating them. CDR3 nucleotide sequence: TGCAGTGCTAGAGATCCCAGCGGAAGCTCTGGAAACACCATATATTTT. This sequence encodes CSARDPSGSSGNTIYF.

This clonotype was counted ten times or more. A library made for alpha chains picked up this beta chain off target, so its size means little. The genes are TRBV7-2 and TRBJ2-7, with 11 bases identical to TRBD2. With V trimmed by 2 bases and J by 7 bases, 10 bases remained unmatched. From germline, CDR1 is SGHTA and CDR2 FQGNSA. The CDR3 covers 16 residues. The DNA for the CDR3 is TGTGCCAGCAGCTTACGGGTAGCGGGAGGGCCGCGTGAGCAGTACTTC. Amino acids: CASSLRVAGGPREQYF. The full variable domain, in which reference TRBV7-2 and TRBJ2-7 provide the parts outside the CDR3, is GAGVSQSPSNKVTEKGKDVELRCDPISGHTALYWYRQSLGQGLEFLIYFQGNSAPDKSGLPSDRFSAERTGGSVSTLTIQRTQQEDSAVYLCASSLRVAGGPREQYFGPGTRLTVT.

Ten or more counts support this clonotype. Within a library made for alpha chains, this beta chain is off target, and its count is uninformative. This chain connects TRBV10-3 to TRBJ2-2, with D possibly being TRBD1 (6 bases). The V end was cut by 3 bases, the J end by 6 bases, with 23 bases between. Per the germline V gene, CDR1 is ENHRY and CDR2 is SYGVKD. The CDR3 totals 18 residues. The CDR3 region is CAISDPEAGQGWAGELFF. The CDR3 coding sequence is TGTGCCATCAGTGACCCGGAGGCGGGTCAGGGGTGGGCCGGGGAGCTGTTTTTT.

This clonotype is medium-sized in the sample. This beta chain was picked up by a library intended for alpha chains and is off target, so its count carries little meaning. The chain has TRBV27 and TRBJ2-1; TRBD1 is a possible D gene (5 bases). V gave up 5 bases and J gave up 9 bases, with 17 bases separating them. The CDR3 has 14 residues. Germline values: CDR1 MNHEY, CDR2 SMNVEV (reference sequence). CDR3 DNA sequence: TGTGCCAGCAGTCTTTCACAGGACGGCGCTGAGCAGTTCTTC. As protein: CASSLSQDGAEQFF.

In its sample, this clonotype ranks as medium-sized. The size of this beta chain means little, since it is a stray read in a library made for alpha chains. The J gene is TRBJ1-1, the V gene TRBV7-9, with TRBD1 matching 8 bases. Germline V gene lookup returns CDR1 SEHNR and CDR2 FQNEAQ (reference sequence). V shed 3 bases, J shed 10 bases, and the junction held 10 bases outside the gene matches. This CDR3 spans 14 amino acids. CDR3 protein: CASSFPGDRKGAFF. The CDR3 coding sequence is TGTGCCAGCAGCTTCCCCGGGGACAGGAAAGGAGCTTTCTTT.

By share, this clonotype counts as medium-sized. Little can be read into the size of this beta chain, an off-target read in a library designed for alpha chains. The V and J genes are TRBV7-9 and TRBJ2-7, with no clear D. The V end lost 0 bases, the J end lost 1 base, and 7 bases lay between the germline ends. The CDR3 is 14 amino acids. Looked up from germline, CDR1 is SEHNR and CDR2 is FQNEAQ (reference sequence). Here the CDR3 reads CASSLAELSYEQYF. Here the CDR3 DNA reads TGTGCCAGCAGCTTAGCTGAACTGTCCTACGAGCAGTACTTC.

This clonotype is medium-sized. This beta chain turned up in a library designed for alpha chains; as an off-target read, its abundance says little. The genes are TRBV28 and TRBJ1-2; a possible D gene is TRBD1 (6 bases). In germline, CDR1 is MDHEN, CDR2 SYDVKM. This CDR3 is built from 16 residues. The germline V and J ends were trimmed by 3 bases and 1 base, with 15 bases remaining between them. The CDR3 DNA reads TGTGCCAGCAGTTTCCATCGACAGGACCTTAACTATGGCTACACCTTC. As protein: CASSFHRQDLNYGYTF.